This T cell receptor (beta chain) was sequenced during a study of blood T cell repertoires in COVID-19. In germline, CDR1 is SGDLS, CDR2 YYNGEE. V dropped 5 bases and J dropped 9 bases, with 15 bases sitting between them. The CDR3 covers 14 residues. Clones were read by immunoSEQ multiplex PCR, and TCRdb kept only the in-frame ones, dropping some. The sample carries under 300,000 clones, roughly 85% recorded once. The sequenced sample was peripheral blood. The sequence was collected from a woman aged 25 to 45 with active or convalescent COVID-19. The chain links TRBV9 to TRBJ1-6; possible D gene TRBD1, 6 bases. The CDR3: CASSTGTLGSPLHF. For the CDR3, the DNA is TGTGCCAGCAGTACAGGGACACTGGGTTCACCCCTCCACTTT.